Described below is a single T cell receptor beta chain sequence and its context. Its antigen is undetermined. TCRdb itself ran the RT-PCR reads through MiXCR, one entry per CDR3 protein. The sample includes about 650,000 distinct CDR3 sequences, more than 15% of them seen just once. The source of the sample is a study of response to subunit inactivated influenza vaccine. General study findings and limits: Authors proposed each seasonal influenza vaccination draws in few new T cells.

CDR1 is SGDLS and CDR2 is YYNGEE in the germline V gene. V was trimmed by 4 bases and J by 0 bases, leaving 16 bases between them. This CDR3 is built from 16 residues. This receptor was identified in a man aged 50-59 years who received an inactivated influenza vaccine. The sequenced sample was PBMCs from blood, obtained 11 to 12 days after vaccination. V is TRBV9 and J is TRBJ1-1, with D hard to call. CDR3 bases: TGTGCCAGCAGCTTCCCGCGCGGAGGTATGAACACTGAAGCTTTCTTT. The encoded protein is CASSFPRGGMNTEAFF.